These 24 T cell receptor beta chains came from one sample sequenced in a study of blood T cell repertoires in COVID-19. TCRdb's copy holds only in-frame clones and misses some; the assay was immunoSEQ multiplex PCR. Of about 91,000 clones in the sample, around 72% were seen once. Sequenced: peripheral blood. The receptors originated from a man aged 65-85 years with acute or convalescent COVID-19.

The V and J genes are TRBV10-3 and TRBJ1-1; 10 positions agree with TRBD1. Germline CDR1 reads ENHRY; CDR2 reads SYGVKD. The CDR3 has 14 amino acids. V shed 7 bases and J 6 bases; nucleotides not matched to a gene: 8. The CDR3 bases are TGTGCCATCACCCCGGACAGGGGGTACGCTGAAGCTTTCTTT. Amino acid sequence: CAITPDRGYAEAFF.

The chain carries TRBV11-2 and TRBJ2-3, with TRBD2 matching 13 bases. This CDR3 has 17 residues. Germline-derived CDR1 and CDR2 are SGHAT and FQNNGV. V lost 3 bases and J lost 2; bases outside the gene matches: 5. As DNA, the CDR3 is TGTGCCAGCAGCTTGGCGGGACTAGCGGGACTCACAGATACGCAGTATTTT. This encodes CASSLAGLAGLTDTQYF.

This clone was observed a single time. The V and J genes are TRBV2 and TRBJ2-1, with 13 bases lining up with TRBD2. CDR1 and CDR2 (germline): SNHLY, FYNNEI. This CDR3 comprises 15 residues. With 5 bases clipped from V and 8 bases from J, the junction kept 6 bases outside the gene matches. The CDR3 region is CASSSGTSGIDEQFF. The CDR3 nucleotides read TGTGCCAGCAGTTCCGGGACTAGCGGGATCGATGAGCAGTTCTTC.

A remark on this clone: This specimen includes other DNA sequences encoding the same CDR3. Written as DNA, the CDR3 is TGTGCCAGCAGCGTAGGGCCCGGGGAGACCCAGTACTTC. Protein product: CASSVGPGETQYF. V is TRBV9 and J is TRBJ2-5; no firm D call. The germline V and J ends were trimmed by 0 bases and 5 bases, with 8 bases remaining between them. Germline values: CDR1 SGDLS, CDR2 YYNGEE. The CDR3 spans 13 residues. Variable domain in full (rest from reference TRBV9 and TRBJ2-5): DSGVTQTPKHLITATGQRVTLRCSPRSGDLSVYWYQQSLDQGLQFLIQYYNGEERAKGNILERFSAQQFPDLHSELNLSSLELGDSALYFCASSVGPGETQYFGPGTRLLVL.

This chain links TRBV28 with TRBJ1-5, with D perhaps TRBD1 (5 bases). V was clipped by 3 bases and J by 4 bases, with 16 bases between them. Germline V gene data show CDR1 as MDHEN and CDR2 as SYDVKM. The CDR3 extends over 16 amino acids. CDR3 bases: TGTGCCAGCAGTTTGAGCCGGTGGGGCCGGAATCAGCCCCAGCATTTT. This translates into CASSLSRWGRNQPQHF.

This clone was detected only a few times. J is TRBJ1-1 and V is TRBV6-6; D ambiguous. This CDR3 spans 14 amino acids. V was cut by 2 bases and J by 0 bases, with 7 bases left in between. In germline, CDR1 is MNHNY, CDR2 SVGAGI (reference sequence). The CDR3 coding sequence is TGTGCCAGCAGTTACGGGCACGTGAACACTGAAGCTTTCTTT. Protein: CASSYGHVNTEAFF.

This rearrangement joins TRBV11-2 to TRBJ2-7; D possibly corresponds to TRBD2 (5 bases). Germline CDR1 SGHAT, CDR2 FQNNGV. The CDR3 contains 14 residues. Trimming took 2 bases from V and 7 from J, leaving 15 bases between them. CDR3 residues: CASSLSGSPGEQYF. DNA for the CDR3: TGTGCCAGCAGCTTATCCGGATCCCCGGGAGAGCAGTACTTC.

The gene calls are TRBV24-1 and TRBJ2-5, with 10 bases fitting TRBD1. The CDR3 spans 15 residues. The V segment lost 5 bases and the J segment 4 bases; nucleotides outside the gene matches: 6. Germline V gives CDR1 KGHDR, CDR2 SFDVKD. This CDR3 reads CATSGYRDRGETQYF. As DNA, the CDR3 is TGTGCCACCAGTGGGTACCGGGACAGGGGAGAGACCCAGTACTTC.

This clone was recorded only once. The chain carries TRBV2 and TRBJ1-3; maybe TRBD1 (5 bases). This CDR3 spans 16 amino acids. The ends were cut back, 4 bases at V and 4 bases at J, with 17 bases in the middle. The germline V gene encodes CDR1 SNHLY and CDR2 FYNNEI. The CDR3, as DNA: TGTGCCAGCAGTGCCCAGCAGGGTCTATCGGGAAACACCATATATTTT. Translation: CASSAQQGLSGNTIYF.

The CDR3 spells CASSDGLAGGPRTDTQYF. DNA for the CDR3: TGTGCCAGCAGTGACGGACTAGCGGGAGGGCCTAGGACAGATACGCAGTATTTT. The V call is TRBV6-1, the J call TRBJ2-3; 15 bases agree with TRBD2. The junction had 7 bases not matched to a gene; V was cut back by 3 bases and J by 3 bases. CDR3 length equals 18 residues. Germline CDR1 is MNHNS and CDR2 is SASEGT.

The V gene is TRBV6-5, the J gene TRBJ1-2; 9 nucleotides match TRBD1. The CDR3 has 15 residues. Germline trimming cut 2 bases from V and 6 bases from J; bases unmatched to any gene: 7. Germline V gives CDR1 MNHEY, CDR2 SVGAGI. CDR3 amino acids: CASSYRRQGVNGYTF. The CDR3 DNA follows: TGTGCCAGCAGTTACCGGAGACAGGGGGTAAATGGCTACACCTTC.

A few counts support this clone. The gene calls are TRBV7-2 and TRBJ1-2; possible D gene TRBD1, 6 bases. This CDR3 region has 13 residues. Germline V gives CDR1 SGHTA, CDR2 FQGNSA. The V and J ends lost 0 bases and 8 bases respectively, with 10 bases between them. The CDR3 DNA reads TGTGCCAGCAGCTTAGCGCTCAGGGGCGGCTACACCTTC. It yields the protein CASSLALRGGYTF.

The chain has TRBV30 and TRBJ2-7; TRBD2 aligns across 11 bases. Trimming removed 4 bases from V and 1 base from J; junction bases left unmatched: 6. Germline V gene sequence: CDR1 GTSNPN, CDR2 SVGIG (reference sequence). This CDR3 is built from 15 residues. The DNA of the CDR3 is TGTGCCTGGATTCGGACTAGCGGGCGGTCCTACGAGCAGTACTTC. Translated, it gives CAWIRTSGRSYEQYF.

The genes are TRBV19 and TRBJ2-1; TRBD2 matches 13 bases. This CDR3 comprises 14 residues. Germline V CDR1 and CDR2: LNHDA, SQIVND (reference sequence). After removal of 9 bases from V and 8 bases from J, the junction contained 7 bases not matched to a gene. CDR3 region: CASSGLAGVYEQFF. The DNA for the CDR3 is TGTGCCAGCAGTGGACTAGCGGGAGTGTATGAGCAGTTCTTC.

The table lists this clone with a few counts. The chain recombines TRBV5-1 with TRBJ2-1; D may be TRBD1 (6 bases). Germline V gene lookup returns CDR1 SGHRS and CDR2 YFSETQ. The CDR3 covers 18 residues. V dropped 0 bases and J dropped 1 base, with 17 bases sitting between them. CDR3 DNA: TGCGCCAGCAGCTTGGATAGGGGACACCGCTTATCCTACAATGAGCAGTTCTTC. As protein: CASSLDRGHRLSYNEQFF.

CDR3 loop: CASSAYSGDNEQFF. The CDR3 coding sequence is TGTGCCAGCAGCGCCTATAGCGGAGACAATGAGCAGTTCTTC. The chain is built from TRBV9 and TRBJ2-1; D is perhaps TRBD2 (6 bases). There are 14 residues in the CDR3. The V gene's germline CDR1 is SGDLS and CDR2 YYNGEE. The germline V and J ends were trimmed by 3 bases and 5 bases, with 12 bases remaining between them.

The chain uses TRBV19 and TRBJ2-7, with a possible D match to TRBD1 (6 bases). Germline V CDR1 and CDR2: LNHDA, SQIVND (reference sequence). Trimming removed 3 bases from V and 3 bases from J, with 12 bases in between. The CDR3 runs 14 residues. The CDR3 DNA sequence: TGTGCCAGTAGTATCCGCGGACAGAACTACGAGCAGTACTTC. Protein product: CASSIRGQNYEQYF. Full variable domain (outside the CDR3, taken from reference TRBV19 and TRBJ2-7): DGGITQSPKYLFRKEGQNVTLSCEQNLNHDAMYWYRQDPGQGLRLIYYSQIVNDFQKGDIAEGYSVSREKKESFPLTVTSAQKNPTAFYLCASSIRGQNYEQYFGPGTRLTVT.

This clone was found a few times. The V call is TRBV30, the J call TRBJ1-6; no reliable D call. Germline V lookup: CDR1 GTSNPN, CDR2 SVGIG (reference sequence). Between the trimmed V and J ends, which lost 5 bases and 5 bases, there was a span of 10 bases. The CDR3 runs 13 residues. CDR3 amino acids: CAWDRGNNSPLHF. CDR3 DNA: TGTGCCTGGGACCGAGGGAATAATTCACCCCTCCACTTT.

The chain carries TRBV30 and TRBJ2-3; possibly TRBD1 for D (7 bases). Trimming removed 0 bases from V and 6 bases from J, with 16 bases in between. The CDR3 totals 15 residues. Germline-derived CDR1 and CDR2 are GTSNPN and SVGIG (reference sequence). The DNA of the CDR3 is TGTGCCTGGAGTGTGACAGGGTTTGGAGGGGATACGCAGTATTTT. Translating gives CAWSVTGFGGDTQYF.

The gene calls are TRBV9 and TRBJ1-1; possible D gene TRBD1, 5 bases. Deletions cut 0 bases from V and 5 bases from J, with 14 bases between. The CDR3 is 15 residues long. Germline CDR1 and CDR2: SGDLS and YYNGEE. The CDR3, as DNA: TGTGCCAGCAGCGTAGGAGGGGCCCGGGGGACTGAAGCTTTCTTT. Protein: CASSVGGARGTEAFF.

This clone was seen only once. The CDR3 nucleotides are TGTGCCAGCAGTCAGGGAGGGAACCAAGAGACCCAGTACTTC. The encoded protein is CASSQGGNQETQYF. The V call is TRBV7-2, the J call TRBJ2-5, with 7 bases aligning to TRBD2. Trimming took 6 bases from V and 0 from J; bases not matched to a gene: 4. The V gene's germline CDR1 is SGHTA and CDR2 FQGNSA. This CDR3 has 14 amino acids.

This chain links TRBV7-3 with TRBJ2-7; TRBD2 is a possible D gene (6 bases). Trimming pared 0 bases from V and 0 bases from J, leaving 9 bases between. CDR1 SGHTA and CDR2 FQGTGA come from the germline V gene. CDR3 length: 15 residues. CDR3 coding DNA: TGTGCCAGCAGCTTAACGGGGAGGAGCTCCTACGAGCAGTACTTC. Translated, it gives CASSLTGRSSYEQYF.

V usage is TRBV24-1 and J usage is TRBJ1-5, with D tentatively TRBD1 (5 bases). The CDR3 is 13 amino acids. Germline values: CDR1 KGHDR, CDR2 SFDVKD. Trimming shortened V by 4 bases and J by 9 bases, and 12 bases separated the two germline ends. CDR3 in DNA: TGTGCCACCAGTGACGGGGGTTTAGGGCCCCAGCATTTT. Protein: CATSDGGLGPQHF.

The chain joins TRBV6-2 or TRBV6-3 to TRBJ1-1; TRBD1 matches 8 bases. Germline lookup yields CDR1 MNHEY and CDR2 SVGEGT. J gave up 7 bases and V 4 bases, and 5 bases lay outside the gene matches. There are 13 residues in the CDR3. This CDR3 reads CASSSGQGGEAFF. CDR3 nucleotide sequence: TGTGCCAGCAGTTCTGGACAGGGCGGTGAAGCTTTCTTT.